Listed below are T cell receptor beta chains from one sample, sequenced in a study of shared clonotypes between healthy human individuals. Clones were sequenced by immunoSEQ multiplex PCR, and TCRdb holds only the in-frame ones, with some missing. The table has roughly 1 million clones, approximately 78% seen once. Sequencing used memory CD4+ T cells from PBMCs. The origin of the receptors is a man in his late teens or twenties in good health. Some clones in this sample may be carry-over from other donors' samples. CDR3s include the opening cysteine and the closing phenylalanine or tryptophan. A D gene is named only where the DNA matches it firmly. Clone size appears in some rows only: once, few, many, or a class for an expanded clone.

CASSLGARYEKLFF	TGTGCCAGTAGTCTCGGGGCGAGATATGAAAAACTGTTTTTT	14	TRBJ1-4	TRBV19	NA	NA
CASSLLGWGTYEQYF	TGTGCCAGCAGCCTACTTGGGTGGGGGACCTACGAGCAGTACTTC	15	TRBJ2-7	TRBV11-2	few	NA
CASSPVYQTSGRTQETQYF	TGTGCCAGCTCACCAGTTTATCAGACTAGCGGGAGGACCCAAGAGACCCAGTACTTC	19	TRBJ2-5	TRBV18	once	TRBD2
CSGGQGSDTEAFF	TGCAGCGGTGGACAGGGAAGCGACACTGAAGCTTTCTTT	13	TRBJ1-1	TRBV29-1	NA	TRBD1
CASSLDLGRTEAFF	TGTGCCAGCAGCTTAGATCTGGGTCGGACTGAAGCTTTCTTT	14	TRBJ1-1	TRBV7-9	NA	NA
CASSHNRATVTEAFF	TGTGCCAGCAGCCACAACAGGGCGACGGTCACTGAAGCTTTCTTT	15	TRBJ1-1	TRBV6-6	many	NA
CASSLNPGQGAFEQFF	TGCGCCAGCAGCCTAAACCCGGGACAGGGGGCATTTGAGCAGTTCTTC	16	TRBJ2-1	TRBV5-1	NA	TRBD1
CASSLQRRNTGELFF	TGTGCCAGCAGCTTACAGCGACGGAACACCGGGGAGCTGTTTTTT	15	TRBJ2-2	TRBV7-2	NA	NA
CASTMTGTSETQYF	TGTGCCAGCACCATGACAGGGACCTCGGAGACCCAGTACTTC	14	TRBJ2-5	TRBV6-1	once	TRBD1
CASSSPTSGDYEQYF	TGTGCCAGCAGCTCACCGACTAGCGGGGATTACGAGCAGTACTTC	15	TRBJ2-7	TRBV11-2	NA	TRBD2
CASNSGARGLNTGELFF	TGTGCCAGCAACTCGGGCGCGAGGGGGTTGAACACCGGGGAGCTGTTTTTT	17	TRBJ2-2	TRBV9	NA	NA
CASSGTPGGEQFF	TGTGCCAGCAGTGGTACCCCAGGGGGTGAGCAGTTCTTC	13	TRBJ2-1	TRBV6-1	NA	TRBD1
CASSLPGTDEAFF	TGTGCCAGCAGCCTCCCCGGCACCGATGAAGCTTTCTTT	13	TRBJ1-1	TRBV7-3	few	NA
CASSLAIRDRGLNEQFF	TGCGCCAGCAGCTTGGCCATAAGGGACAGGGGGCTCAATGAGCAGTTCTTC	17	TRBJ2-1	TRBV5-1	NA	TRBD1
CASKQSNEKLFF	TGTGCCAGCAAACAGTCTAATGAAAAACTGTTTTTT	12	TRBJ1-4	TRBV6-5	NA	NA
CSVFSQPYNEQFF	TGCAGCGTGTTCTCGCAGCCCTACAATGAGCAGTTCTTC	13	TRBJ2-1	TRBV29-1	NA	NA
CASSQGLAGIRQYF	TGTGCCAGCAGCCAGGGACTAGCGGGGATAAGGCAGTACTTC	14	TRBJ2-7	TRBV6-1	NA	TRBD2
CAAKASGISSGANVLTF	TGTGCCGCTAAGGCTAGCGGGATCTCCTCTGGGGCCAACGTCCTGACTTTC	17	TRBJ2-6	TRBV5-4	once	TRBD2
CASSLGGSYNEQFF	TGTGCCAGCAGCCTCGGCGGCTCCTACAATGAGCAGTTCTTC	14	TRBJ2-1	TRBV14	NA	NA
CASSTDRGNTDTQYF	TGCGCCAGCAGCACGGACAGGGGGAACACAGATACGCAGTATTTT	15	TRBJ2-3	TRBV5-1	NA	TRBD1
CASSSRLARIQETQYF	TGTGCCAGCAGCTCCCGACTAGCTAGGATTCAAGAGACCCAGTACTTC	16	TRBJ2-5	TRBV7-8	NA	TRBD2
CASGAASRAYNEQFF	TGCGCCAGCGGCGCCGCATCTAGGGCATACAATGAGCAGTTCTTC	15	TRBJ2-1	TRBV5-1	NA	NA
CASSPPGTQFF	TGTGCCAGCAGCCCCCCCGGCACCCAGTTCTTC	11	TRBJ2-1	TRBV11-2	once	NA
CASSVAIGTGKRNTEAFF	TGTGCCAGCAGTGTCGCCATCGGGACAGGGAAAAGGAACACTGAAGCTTTCTTT	18	TRBJ1-1	TRBV2	NA	TRBD1
CASSPPSRGNTEAFF	TGTGCCAGCAGCCCTCCGTCGAGGGGGAACACTGAAGCTTTCTTT	15	TRBJ1-1	TRBV7-9	NA	NA
CASSDTRDYGYTF	TGTGCCAGCAGTGACACCAGGGACTATGGCTACACCTTC	13	TRBJ1-2	TRBV2	few	NA
CATSRDLGTEAFF	TGTGCCACCAGCAGAGATTTGGGCACTGAAGCTTTCTTT	13	TRBJ1-1	TRBV15	NA	NA
CASWDITGNTIYF	TGTGCCAGTTGGGACATCACTGGAAACACCATATATTTT	13	TRBJ1-3	TRBV2	NA	NA
CASSQDGTGAQYF	TGTGCCAGCAGCCAGGACGGGACGGGGGCCCAGTACTTC	13	TRBJ2-5	TRBV7-3	NA	NA
CASSFLGTGSAINYGYTF	TGTGCCAGCAGTTTCCTAGGGACAGGGTCGGCAATAAACTATGGCTACACCTTC	18	TRBJ1-2	TRBV28	once	TRBD1
CASGVGGADNEQFF	TGTGCCAGCGGGGTTGGGGGAGCAGATAATGAGCAGTTCTTC	14	TRBJ2-1	TRBV7-3	NA	NA
CASTGGSSSTYEQYF	TGTGCCAGCACGGGGGGCTCCTCAAGTACCTACGAGCAGTACTTC	15	TRBJ2-7	TRBV28	NA	NA
CASWPGTGQETQYF	TGTGCCAGCTGGCCCGGGACAGGGCAAGAGACCCAGTACTTC	14	TRBJ2-5	TRBV27	NA	TRBD1
CASSDLPMNTEAFF	TGTGCCAGCAGTGACCTGCCCATGAACACTGAAGCTTTCTTT	14	TRBJ1-1	TRBV6-1	few	NA
CASSVQGTGELFF	TGTGCCAGCAGCGTTCAAGGCACCGGGGAGCTGTTTTTT	13	TRBJ2-2	TRBV7-9	NA	NA
CASSQGARQGTAGNTIYF	TGTGCCAGCAGCCAAGGTGCCAGACAGGGGACGGCTGGAAACACCATATATTTT	18	TRBJ1-3	TRBV14	NA	TRBD1
CASSPTGTGGFRYEQYF	TGTGCCAGCAGTCCCACCGGGACAGGGGGCTTTCGCTACGAGCAGTACTTC	17	TRBJ2-7	TRBV5-4	NA	TRBD1
CSGTSSYEQYF	TGCAGTGGTACCAGTTCCTACGAGCAGTACTTC	11	TRBJ2-7	TRBV20-1	NA	NA
CASSPHGTGELFF	TGTGCCAGCAGCCCCCACGGGACCGGGGAGCTGTTTTTT	13	TRBJ2-2	TRBV7-2	NA	NA
CASSLGVAGLETQYF	TGTGCCAGCAGCCTCGGGGTAGCCGGGTTAGAGACCCAGTACTTC	15	TRBJ2-5	TRBV4-2	NA	NA
CASSQIYGYTF	TGTGCCAGCAGTCAAATATATGGCTACACCTTC	11	TRBJ1-2	TRBV28	NA	NA
CASSLTSGRPGDTQYF	TGTGCCAGCAGCTTAACTAGCGGGAGGCCAGGAGATACGCAGTATTTT	16	TRBJ2-3	TRBV7-2	NA	TRBD2
CASSPGADRGWRAFF	TGCGCCAGCAGCCCAGGGGCGGACAGGGGGTGGAGAGCTTTCTTT	15	TRBJ1-1	TRBV4-1	many	TRBD1
CASSSGTSWDPDEQYF	TGTGCCAGCAGCTCGGGGACGTCCTGGGACCCCGACGAGCAGTACTTC	16	TRBJ2-7	TRBV7-9	NA	NA
CASSREIRGRVYF	TGTGCCAGTTCCCGAGAGATCAGGGGCAGGGTTTACTTC	13	TRBJ2-5	TRBV25-1	once	NA
CASSAGLAGFTDTQYF	TGTGCCAGCAGCGCGGGACTAGCGGGGTTCACAGATACGCAGTATTTT	16	TRBJ2-3	TRBV7-3	NA	TRBD2
CASSWGGSGANVLTF	TGTGCCAGCAGCTGGGGGGGCTCTGGGGCCAACGTCCTGACTTTC	15	TRBJ2-6	TRBV5-6	NA	TRBD2
CASLDRADTQYF	TGTGCCAGCCTCGACAGGGCGGATACGCAGTATTTT	12	TRBJ2-3	TRBV28	NA	TRBD1
CASRAGTGAEKLFF	TGTGCCAGCAGGGCAGGGACAGGGGCTGAAAAACTGTTTTTT	14	TRBJ1-4	TRBV2	NA	TRBD1
CASSRSSLLAGGPSTGELFF	TGCGCCAGCAGCCGATCCTCCCTGCTAGCGGGAGGGCCGAGTACCGGGGAGCTGTTTTTT	20	TRBJ2-2	TRBV4-1	NA	TRBD2
CASRGQVLLKYTEAFF	TGTGCCAGCCGAGGACAGGTCCTTCTTAAGTACACTGAAGCTTTCTTT	16	TRBJ1-1	TRBV2	few	TRBD1
CAISEPTLGGMAQETQYF	TGTGCCATCAGTGAGCCTACCCTTGGGGGGATGGCCCAAGAGACCCAGTACTTC	18	TRBJ2-5	TRBV10-3	once	NA
CASSLSLRTSVPYEQYF	TGTGCCAGCAGTTTATCGTTAAGGACTAGCGTTCCCTACGAGCAGTACTTC	17	TRBJ2-7	TRBV27	NA	TRBD2
CASSAWTAMNSPLHF	TGTGCCAGCAGCGCATGGACAGCGATGAATTCACCCCTCCACTTT	15	TRBJ1-6	TRBV7-2	NA	NA